This TCR beta chain was captured in a study of regulatory T cells in long-lasting Graves disease. Germline CDR1 and CDR2: MDHEN and SYDVKM. The CDR3 is made up of 16 amino acids. V shed 2 bases and J shed 2 bases, with 13 bases lying between them. Study-wide points: TCR diversity was lower in persistent Graves' patients than in newly diagnosed ones.

Time point reported: newly diagnosed GD, antithyroid drugs for less than 3 months. With RNA extracted from PBMCs as input, the TCR library was made. An endocrinology unit in Xi'an, China, supplied the patients. This clonotype was counted at least ten times. Antigen: not known. TCR beta libraries were built with iRepertoire HTBI primers and Arm-PCR of CDR3 regions. TCRdb passed the multiplex PCR reads through MiXCR, listing each CDR3 protein once. The sample records hundreds of thousands of distinct CDR3 sequences, 15% to 20% being singletons. These data also featured in a second study, about T cells in Graves' hyperthyroidism and ophthalmopathy. Turning to that study: When the TCR CDR3 underwent first-round RT-PCR, the HTBI primer set was used. Also found in blood were most expanded thyroid clonotypes above 0.001.

The chain couples TRBV28 to TRBJ2-1; the D is unclear. The starting material was peripheral blood mononuclear cells (PBMCs), obtained at new diagnosis, from a patient treated with antithyroid drugs. This receptor was obtained from a man in his forties or fifties with Graves disease. The CDR3 DNA reads as TGTGCCAGCAGTTTAAATCATGCCTGGGCCTACAATGAGCAGTTCTTC. Encoded protein: CASSLNHAWAYNEQFF.